This passage covers 13 T cell receptor beta chains from one sample sequenced in a study of blood T cells in healthy people across ages. The authors ran a second PCR of about 7 to 12 cycles using a sample-barcoded 5' primer and a J-beta primer mix. TCRdb analysed the 5' RACE reads with MiXCR anew, one entry per CDR3 protein. The repertoire has more than 450,000 distinct CDR3 sequences, around 27% of them found once; the top ten carry approximately 3.7%. The same sample was also studied in work on T cells of mothers and their children.

Sequencing used blood. The receptors here all came from a boy younger than 10 in good health.

This clonotype was recorded many times. The J gene is TRBJ2-2, the V gene TRBV7-3; 9 bases map to TRBD2. Germline V lookup: CDR1 SGHTA, CDR2 FQGTGA. V trimming: 2 bases; J trimming: 4 bases; junction bases outside the gene matches: 2. The CDR3 totals 15 residues. CDR3 sequence (DNA): TGTGCCAGCAGCTTAGGCGGGGGGGGCACCGGGGAGCTGTTTTTT. Its protein is CASSLGGGGTGELFF.

The table lists this clonotype with a few counts. The junction and the germline gene differ at one end; a read error may be behind it. The V and J genes are TRBV4-1 and TRBJ2-5, with 14 bases that match TRBD2. Looked up from germline, CDR1 is MGHRA and CDR2 is YSYEKL. The CDR3 has 17 residues. DNA of the CDR3: TGCGCCAGCAGCCAAGATTGGGGACTAGCGGGGGAACCACTAACAGTCTTC. It is translated as CASSQDWGLAGEPLTVF.

This clonotype was observed a handful of times. The rearrangement links TRBV7-2 to TRBJ2-7, with TRBD2 matching 10 bases. The V gene end was trimmed by 4 bases and the J gene end by 2 bases; junction bases not matched to a gene: 8. This CDR3 region has 16 residues. Germline V gene lookup returns CDR1 SGHTA and CDR2 FQGNSA. CDR3 in amino acids: CASSSRGLAHPYEQYF. CDR3 coding DNA: TGTGCCAGCAGCTCCCGGGGACTAGCGCACCCCTACGAGCAGTACTTC.

CDR3 sequence reads: CAWSTQDGYTF. CDR3 nucleotide sequence: TGTGCCTGGAGTACGCAAGATGGCTACACCTTC. V gene TRBV30 combines with J gene TRBJ1-2, with no clear D. The CDR3 length is 11 residues. The V and J ends lost 2 bases and 6 bases respectively, with 7 bases between them. The germline gives CDR1 GTSNPN, CDR2 SVGIG (reference sequence).

This clonotype was observed a few times. The chain is built from TRBV10-2 and TRBJ1-2; no clear D. There are 13 residues in the CDR3. Germline V CDR1 and CDR2: WSHSY, SAAADI. Trimming took 0 bases from V and 11 from J, leaving 13 bases between them. The CDR3 loop is CASSESMGSSYTF. For the CDR3, the DNA is TGCGCCAGCAGTGAGTCGATGGGGTCATCGTACACCTTC.

This clonotype showed up just a few times. This chain uses TRBV11-3 with TRBJ2-1, with 10 nucleotides matching TRBD2. V lost 3 bases, J lost 8 bases, and 7 bases stayed unmatched. This CDR3 is built from 15 residues. Germline CDR1 SGHNT, CDR2 YENEEA. The CDR3 nucleotides read TGTGCCAGCAGCTTGGCTAGCGGGAGTGGGGATGAGCAGTTCTTC. Translation: CASSLASGSGDEQFF.

This clonotype was seen a handful of times. The chain uses TRBV20-1 and TRBJ2-3; TRBD2 matches 7 bases. The CDR3 consists of 15 residues. Germline V gene lookup returns CDR1 DFQATT and CDR2 SNEGSKA (reference sequence). J gave up 2 bases and V 3 bases, and 8 bases lay outside the gene matches. The CDR3 DNA follows: TGCAGTGCTAGTGTCGGGCTAGCGGACACAGATACGCAGTATTTT. It translates to CSASVGLADTDTQYF.

This clonotype was seen repeatedly, ten times or more. DNA of the CDR3: TGTGCTAGTGGTTTGGGGGACGCAACCCCCCAAGAGCAGTTCTTC. Amino acids: CASGLGDATPQEQFF. V is TRBV12-5 and J is TRBJ2-1, with D perhaps matching TRBD1 or TRBD2 (5 bases each). There are 15 residues in the CDR3. Germline V gene data show CDR1 as LGHNT and CDR2 as FRNRAP. V lost 1 base to trimming and J lost 10 bases, with 17 bases between them.

This clonotype turned up a few times. The chain links TRBV27 to TRBJ2-7; TRBD1 matches 7 bases. The CDR3 runs 15 residues. V was pared by 5 bases and J by 0 bases, with 7 bases of the junction left unmatched. Germline V lookup: CDR1 MNHEY, CDR2 SMNVEV (reference sequence). The CDR3 nucleotides read TGTGCCAGCAGTCGCTCCGGGACAGTCTCCTACGAGCAGTACTTC. Residues: CASSRSGTVSYEQYF.

This chain's CDR3 is CASNGGGTYEQYF. DNA for the CDR3: TGTGCCAGCAACGGCGGGGGGACCTACGAGCAGTACTTC. The rearrangement links TRBV2 to TRBJ2-7; 8 bases line up with TRBD2. Germline CDR1 is SNHLY and CDR2 is FYNNEI. V lost 7 bases, J lost 2 bases, and 4 bases stayed unmatched. The CDR3 sequence is 13 residues long. Based on the CDR3 plus reference TRBV2 and TRBJ2-7, the full variable domain is EPEVTQTPSHQVTQMGQEVILRCVPISNHLYFYWYRQILGQKVEFLVSFYNNEISEKSEIFDDQFSVERPDGSNFTLKIRSTKLEDSAMYFCASNGGGTYEQYFGPGTRLTVT.

The rearrangement links TRBV4-2 to TRBJ2-5; D uncertain. The CDR3 is 16 residues long. Germline CDR1 is LGHNA and CDR2 is YNFKEQ. Trimming took 0 bases from V and 4 from J, leaving 15 bases between them. The CDR3, as DNA: TGTGCCAGCAGCCAAGATCAACTGGGTGGGCGAGAGACCCAGTACTTC. Protein sequence: CASSQDQLGGRETQYF.

This clonotype occurred a few times. The chain carries TRBV27 and TRBJ2-7; D remains ambiguous. This CDR3 region has 13 residues. Germline V gene sequence: CDR1 MNHEY, CDR2 SMNVEV (reference sequence). V was trimmed by 3 bases and J by 6 bases, leaving 12 bases between them. The CDR3 coding sequence is TGTGCCAGCAGTTTCGGACCCCTTGGCGAGCAGTACTTC. Its translation is CASSFGPLGEQYF.

This clonotype was counted only a few times. A junction end diverges from the germline sequence, so it may reflect a read error. This chain uses TRBV5-1 with TRBJ2-3; 9 bases match TRBD1. Germline lookup yields CDR1 SGHRS and CDR2 YFSETQ. The CDR3 length is 15 residues. DNA of the CDR3: TGTGCCAGCAGCTTCGGGACAGGGAGCACAGATACGCAGTATTTT. The encoded protein is CASSFGTGSTDTQYF.